Shown below are 8 T cell receptor beta chains from a single sample sequenced in a study of CD8+ T cells in alopecia areata. The sequencing template was cDNA reverse transcribed from extracted RNA. Measured with immunoSEQ multiplex PCR; TCRdb has only the in-frame clones, and not every one. Here the sample spans over 250,000 clones, roughly 63% being singletons. This sample's treatment: oral pan-JAK inhibitor, 5-10 mg twice daily. Sequencing was performed on CD4+ T cells sorted from blood, taken at roughly week 52, from a patient treated with tofacitinib. The receptors derive from a human donor with alopecia areata.

The V call is TRBV29-1, the J call TRBJ1-1; possible D gene TRBD1, 5 bases. Germline V gives CDR1 SQVTM, CDR2 ANQGSEA. The CDR3 runs to 12 residues. The chain's CDR3 is CSFSRVLTEAFF. The CDR3 DNA is TGCAGTTTTAGCAGGGTTTTGACTGAAGCTTTCTTT. Full variable domain (outside the CDR3, taken from reference TRBV29-1 and TRBJ1-1): SAVISQKPSRDICQRGTSLTIQCQVDSQVTMMFWYRQQPGQSLTLIATANQGSEATYESGFVIDKFPISRPNLTFSTLTVSNMSPEDSSIYLCSFSRVLTEAFFGQGTRLTVV.

This chain joins TRBV9 and TRBJ2-5; D ambiguous. The V gene lost 0 bases and the J gene lost 7 bases, with 7 bases spanning the gap. CDR1 and CDR2 from the germline V gene are SGDLS and YYNGEE. The CDR3 totals 12 residues. CDR3 amino acids: CASSVAWGTQYF. CDR3 in DNA: TGTGCCAGCAGCGTAGCTTGGGGGACCCAGTACTTC.

V gene TRBV5-1 combines with J gene TRBJ2-3, with 10 nucleotides matching TRBD2. With V trimmed by 5 bases and J by 1 base, 7 bases remained unmatched. This CDR3 region has 16 residues. CDR1 and CDR2 from the germline V gene are SGHRS and YFSETQ. CDR3 DNA: TGCGCCAGCAGAATCCTAGCGGGGGAGCGCACAGATACGCAGTATTTT. Protein sequence: CASRILAGERTDTQYF.

As concerns this clone: Distinct nucleotide sequences in the sample also encode this CDR3. V is TRBV30 and J is TRBJ2-4; D is unclear. This CDR3 is 15 amino acids long. Trimming stripped 7 bases from V and 0 bases from J, with 16 bases between. Germline V lookup: CDR1 GTSNPN, CDR2 SVGIG (reference sequence). CDR3 sequence: CALERPELAKNIQYF. The CDR3 region has the DNA TGTGCCTTGGAACGGCCGGAGCTAGCCAAAAACATTCAGTACTTC.

This clone was recorded a few times. J is TRBJ2-5 and V is TRBV10-3; 8 positions match TRBD2. This CDR3 is 14 amino acids long. Germline-derived CDR1 and CDR2 are ENHRY and SYGVKD. Trimming removed 6 bases from V and 5 bases from J; junction bases left unmatched: 8. This CDR3 is CAIRGGGPGETQYF. The CDR3 DNA is TGTGCCATCAGAGGCGGGGGGCCGGGCGAGACCCAGTACTTC.

In the case of this clone: Other DNA sequences from this sample encode an identical CDR3 as well. The V call is TRBV9, the J call TRBJ2-5; 7 positions match TRBD2. The J segment lost 5 bases and the V segment lost 3 bases, leaving 7 bases of the junction unmatched. This CDR3 is built from 14 residues. Germline loops: CDR1 SGDLS, CDR2 YYNGEE. The CDR3 nucleotides read TGTGCCAGCAGCGCGGCGGGGAGGGAGGAGACCCAGTACTTC. Its translation is CASSAAGREETQYF.

The chain carries TRBV6-1 and TRBJ1-5, with D unresolved. This CDR3 is built from 16 residues. Trimming took off 3 bases at V and 0 bases at J, with 12 bases between the two ends. Germline CDR1 reads MNHNS; CDR2 reads SASEGT. This CDR3 reads CASSESWVYSNQPQHF. CDR3 DNA: TGTGCCAGCAGTGAGTCCTGGGTTTATAGCAATCAGCCCCAGCATTTT.

This clone was seen only a few times. The chain is built from TRBV4-1 and TRBJ2-2; TRBD2 matches at 15 bases. The CDR3 spans 19 residues. CDR1 and CDR2 from the germline V gene are MGHRA and YSYEKL. V gave up 0 bases and J gave up 4 bases; unmatched junction bases: 6. The CDR3 sequence: CASSQDGLAGGRITGELFF. CDR3 nucleotide sequence: TGCGCCAGCAGCCAAGACGGACTAGCGGGGGGGCGTATCACCGGGGAGCTGTTTTTT.